This T cell receptor (beta chain) was recovered during a study of cytomegalovirus exposure and HLA in healthy donors. Study details: Among the approximately 410 genotyped donors, just over 80% were placed in the Caucasian-associated ancestry cluster. General observations from the study: For most TCR beta V segments, an earlier analysis put the productive rate at about 87% or about 30% of the time. Sequences of the TCR beta chain were said to predict the HLA-A and HLA-B alleles of most subjects accurately.

The V gene's germline CDR1 is MRHNA and CDR2 SNTAGT. The trim removed 8 bases at V and 0 bases at J, leaving 9 bases unmatched. The CDR3 is made up of 16 amino acids. A note on this clone: No antigen is known for it.

Researchers ran the PCR with 60 Vbeta and 13 Jbeta primers. Assay: immunoSEQ multiplex PCR; the TCRdb copy retains only in-frame clones and omits some. The top ten hold roughly 2.6% of the sample, which has roughly 110,000 clones, about 80% seen once. This rearrangement joins TRBV6-4 to TRBJ2-3; 9 bases align to TRBD2. The sequence was collected from a man aged 25 to 45 in good health and CMV-seropositive. Sequencing was done on a sample of PBMCs. The CDR3 nucleotides are TGTGCCAGCTTCGCCGGGACTAGCCCTAGCACAGATACGCAGTATTTT. Translated: CASFAGTSPSTDTQYF.